This T cell receptor beta chain was captured in a study of blood T cell repertoires in COVID-19. About the study: Material from acute and convalescent COVID-19 was sourced from the United States, Italy and Spain. Sample material is recorded as cDNA or gDNA derived from T cells, B-cell-depleted T cells, or PBMCs.

Here immunoSEQ multiplex PCR was the method, and the copy in TCRdb shows in-frame clones only, minus some. This sample has some 220,000 clones, with 70% to 90% found just once. The TCR originated in a woman between 18 and 30 years old who had recovered from COVID-19. Sequenced: peripheral blood.

This chain's CDR3 is CASSPRAGPQETQYF. In DNA form, the CDR3 reads TGTGCCAGCAGCCCCCGAGCGGGACCACAAGAGACCCAGTACTTC. V and J are TRBV5-4 and TRBJ2-5; 7 bases map to TRBD2. CDR1 and CDR2 (germline): SGHNT, YYREEE (reference sequence). The CDR3 runs 15 residues. With 4 bases clipped from V and 2 bases from J, the junction kept 8 bases outside the gene matches.